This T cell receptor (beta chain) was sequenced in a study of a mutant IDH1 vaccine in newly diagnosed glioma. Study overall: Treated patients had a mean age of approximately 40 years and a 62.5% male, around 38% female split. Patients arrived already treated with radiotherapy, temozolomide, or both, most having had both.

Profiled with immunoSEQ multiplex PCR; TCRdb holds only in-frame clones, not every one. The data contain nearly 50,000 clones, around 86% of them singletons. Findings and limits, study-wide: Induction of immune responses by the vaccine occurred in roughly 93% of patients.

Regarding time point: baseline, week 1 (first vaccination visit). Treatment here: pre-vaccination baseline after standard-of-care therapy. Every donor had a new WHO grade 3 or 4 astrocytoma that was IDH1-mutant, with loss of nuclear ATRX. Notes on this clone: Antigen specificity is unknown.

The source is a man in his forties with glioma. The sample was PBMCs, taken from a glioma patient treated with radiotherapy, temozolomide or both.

The CDR3 is CASSQDQGRNYGYTF. The CDR3 DNA reads as TGTGCCAGCAGCCAAGATCAGGGGAGAAACTATGGCTACACCTTC. The chain carries TRBV4-2 and TRBJ1-2, with D possibly TRBD1 on 6 matching bases. The V gene lost 0 bases and the J gene lost 2 bases, with 10 bases spanning the gap. This CDR3 region has 15 residues. Germline loops: CDR1 LGHNA, CDR2 YNFKEQ.